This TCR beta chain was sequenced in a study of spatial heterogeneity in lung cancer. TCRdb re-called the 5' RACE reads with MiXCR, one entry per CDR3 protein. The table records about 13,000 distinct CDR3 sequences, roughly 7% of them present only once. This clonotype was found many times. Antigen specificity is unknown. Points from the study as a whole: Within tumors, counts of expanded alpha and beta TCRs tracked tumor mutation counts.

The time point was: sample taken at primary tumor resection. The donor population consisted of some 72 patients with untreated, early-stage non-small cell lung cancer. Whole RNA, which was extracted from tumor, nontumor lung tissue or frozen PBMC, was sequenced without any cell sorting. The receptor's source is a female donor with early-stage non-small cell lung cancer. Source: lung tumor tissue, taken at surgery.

Here the CDR3 DNA reads TGTGCCAGCAGTTCCCTAATAGCGGGAGGGCCGGGAGATACGCAGTATTTT. It codes for CASSSLIAGGPGDTQYF. The chain combines TRBV27 with TRBJ2-3, with TRBD2 identical over 11 bases. The CDR3 runs to 17 residues. Germline CDR1 is MNHEY and CDR2 is SMNVEV (reference sequence). With V trimmed by 4 bases and J by 5 bases, 11 bases remained unmatched.